This entry is about one T cell receptor beta chain. Its antigen is undetermined. V gave up 5 bases and J gave up 6 bases; unmatched junction bases: 4. Per germline, CDR1 SGHAT and CDR2 FQDESV (reference sequence). The CDR3 runs 15 residues. This entry belongs to a study of cytomegalovirus exposure and HLA in healthy donors. Vbeta (60) and Jbeta (13) primers were used in the PCR. The authors' processing: Later, an analysis found some 80 million unique TCR beta chains, and approximately 10 million of these were shared. Measured with immunoSEQ multiplex PCR; TCRdb has only the in-frame clones, and not every one. The V and J calls and clone size are taken from that table; D and trimming were inferred from the DNA. The data contain more than 110,000 clones, 60% to 85% of them seen just once; the ten biggest clones take up 3.9%. Regarding the study as a whole: Later analysis identified a missense DCLRE1C variant that was linked to TCR beta V- and J-gene trimming. Later findings reportedly placed an Asian-associated ancestry cluster below the roughly 700-donor mean for N-insertions.

This receptor was identified in a man aged 18 to 29 in good health and CMV-seronegative. Sequencing was done on a sample of PBMCs. The chain recombines TRBV11-1 with TRBJ2-1; 13 nucleotides agree with TRBD2. The CDR3 loop is CASSLTSGGANEQFF. The CDR3 DNA follows: TGTGCCAGCAGCCTCACTAGCGGGGGGGCCAATGAGCAGTTCTTC.